This T cell receptor beta chain stems from a study of CXCR3-negative and CXCR3-positive naive CD8 T cells (dated by TCRdb to the late 2010s). For the wider study: Some 130 million TRB reads were obtained in total, roughly 1.5 +/- 0.3 million reads per library. The diversity and physicochemical repertoire analyses included some 11 donors pooled from two independent experiments. For the TRBV-TRBJ cluster analysis, the naive subsets came from 5 donors, while the memory cells came from 3 donors.

What the work shows at the level of the full study, not this receptor alone: TRB CDR3s from CXCR3-positive naive cells showed higher hydrophobicity (lower Kidera factor 4), lower energy, and higher strength and volume indices than CXCR3-negative naive cells. Freshly isolated PBMCs were used for most assays because CXCR3 expression partially decreased after cryopreservation. Surface CD5, linked to self-reactivity in mice, was comparable between naive subsets; TCR interaction strength was therefore also inferred from TRB CDR3 physicochemical properties. Similar TRBV-TRBJ usage was shown by naive CXCR3-negative and CXCR3-positive cells from the same donor, whereas distinct patterns were shown by memory cells. Both naive subsets had comparably high repertoire diversity, while memory CD8+ T cells had much lower repertoire diversity.

For each CD8+ T cell subset, flow sorting was done in triplicate, and 310,000 or so cells per subset went directly into RLT lysis buffer. Naive CD8+ T cells were defined stringently as CD45RO-CCR7+CD27+CD95- to exclude memory contaminants. Standard density gradient centrifugation was used to isolate peripheral blood mononuclear cells from buffy coats. A FACSAria III was used to flow-sort naive CXCR3-negative and CXCR3-positive CD8+ T cells. Total RNA was extracted from sorted cells using an RNeasy Mini Kit. A remark on this clonotype: What antigen it recognizes has not been identified.

The run used a NextSeq 550. The Human TCR Profiling Kit (MiLaboratory) was used to prepare UMI-labeled 5' RACE TRB cDNA libraries. The full amount of extracted RNA was used for cDNA synthesis, and the full amount of resulting cDNA was used for PCR amplification. Libraries were prepared in parallel with an identical number of PCR cycles. Per the original workflow: With a minimum of two reads required per UMI, MIGEC and MiXCR pulled out about 54,000 +/- 9,700 unique UMI-labeled TRB cDNA molecules from each library. Each library averaged about 37,000 +/- 9,700 functional in-frame TRB CDR3 nucleotide clonotypes without stop codons. After each sample was downsampled to 5000 UMI-labeled TRB molecules, VDJtools was used to calculate diversity metrics such as normalized Shannon-Wiener and Chao1. Clonotype-size-weighted physicochemical properties of the central five CDR3 residues (interaction energy, strength, volume and Kidera factor 4) were computed in VDJtools. TCRdb reprocessed the public reads and reports one entry per CDR3 protein sequence, without DNA. TCRdb, not the authors, supplied the V and J calls. For this sample, the table gives tens of thousands of distinct CDR3 sequences. The biggest ten clones account for about 0.42% of the sample.

The CDR3 measures 12 amino acids from cysteine to phenylalanine. DNA is not recorded here. Reading the germline V gene (reference sequence) gives CDR1 MNHEY and CDR2 SMNVEV. The origin of this receptor is a human donor in good health. Some clones in this sample may be carry-over from other donors' samples. The sample comprised naive CXCR3- CD8+ T cells from blood. The sample's cell subset or site label is to be understood as: CD45RO-CCR7+CD27+CD95- naive CD8+ T cells lacking CXCR3 (TNR3-). This sequence uses TRBV27 and TRBJ2-1; TCRdb indicates TRBD1, and absent DNA this call remains unverified. The encoded CDR3 is CASKGAMDEQFF.